What follows describes a single TCR beta chain. This entry is derived from a study of T-cell reconstitution after alpha-beta-depleted transplantation in children. This CDR3 has 16 amino acids. Library preparation (for TCRbeta) was performed with unique molecular identifiers. TCRdb re-called the PCR reads with MiXCR, one entry per CDR3 protein. The sample yields a few hundred thousand distinct CDR3 sequences, about 9.4% seen once. The sequence was collected from a human donor who donated a stem cell graft to a child with acute lymphoblastic leukemia. Sequencing used PBMCs from the stem cell graft donor, obtained from the stem cell graft. The chain employs TRBV21-1 and TRBJ2-5; TRBD1 is taken as the D call from the table, unchecked against the DNA. TRBV21-1 is flagged as a pseudogene. CDR3 region: CASSFTRGRDQETQYF. CDR3 nucleotide sequence: TGTGCCAGCAGCTTCACAAGGGGGCGAGACCAAGAGACCCAGTACTTC.